The next 18 T cell receptor beta chains were all read from a single sample in a study of T cells in Graves' hyperthyroidism and ophthalmopathy. Amplification targeted TCR beta CDR3 regions from RNA transcripts. First-round RT-PCR with HTBI primers amplified the TCR CDR3 region. Each CDR3 protein gets one entry after TCRdb re-called the multiplex PCR reads with MiXCR. The table lists around 290,000 distinct CDR3 sequences, about 17% of them singletons. Specimen: blood. These receptors came from an older woman with Graves' ophthalmopathy.

This clonotype was recorded at least ten times. The V and J genes are TRBV6-2 or TRBV6-3 and TRBJ2-1; D uncertain. The germline V and J ends were trimmed by 4 bases and 0 bases, with 10 bases remaining between them. The germline gives CDR1 MNHEY, CDR2 SVGEGT. The CDR3 length is 15 residues. As DNA, the CDR3 is TGTGCCAGCAGTTTAGGAAGGAGCTCCTACAATGAGCAGTTCTTC. Protein: CASSLGRSSYNEQFF.

This chain joins TRBV2 and TRBJ2-5; 8 bases match TRBD2. Germline V gene data show CDR1 as SNHLY and CDR2 as FYNNEI. The V gene end was trimmed by 8 bases and the J gene end by 2 bases; junction bases not matched to a gene: 7. The CDR3 contains 14 residues. CDR3 loop: CASRWGTRQETQYF. CDR3 DNA sequence: TGTGCCAGCCGATGGGGGACTAGACAAGAGACCCAGTACTTC.

In the case of this clonotype: A much larger clone is a single base away; this may be a read error. This chain links TRBV7-8 with TRBJ2-5; D remains ambiguous. Trimming removed 5 bases at V and 4 bases at J, with 17 bases between. CDR1 and CDR2 from the germline V gene are SGHVS and FQNEAQ. This CDR3 spans 15 amino acids. CDR3 amino acids: CASSRNSHRTETQYF. The DNA for the CDR3 is TGTGCCAGCAGCCGAAACTCTCATAGGACAGAGACCCAGTACTTC.

V usage is TRBV7-2 and J usage is TRBJ2-5; D not certain. Germline CDR1 SGHTA, CDR2 FQGNSA. V dropped 0 bases and J dropped 5 bases, with 13 bases sitting between them. The CDR3 loop spans 15 amino acids. CDR3 residues: CASSLAAVLGETQYF. The CDR3, as DNA: TGTGCCAGCAGCTTAGCCGCGGTTCTCGGGGAGACCCAGTACTTC.

The chain joins TRBV9 to TRBJ2-2; TRBD2 matches at 10 bases. The germline gives CDR1 SGDLS, CDR2 YYNGEE. V was clipped by 0 bases and J by 5 bases; unmatched bases: 10. CDR3 length: 18 residues. The CDR3 spells CASSVAEREGVETGELFF. In DNA form, the CDR3 reads TGTGCCAGCAGCGTAGCGGAGCGGGAGGGCGTAGAGACCGGGGAGCTGTTTTTT.

The chain couples TRBV28 to TRBJ2-7, with D uncertain. The V gene's germline CDR1 is MDHEN and CDR2 SYDVKM. The CDR3 sequence is 15 residues long. The V end was cut by 6 bases, the J end by 1 base, with 16 bases between. The CDR3 nucleotides are TGTGCCAGCAGCGAAACCCGGCTAGGATCCTACGAGCAGTACTTC. This sequence encodes CASSETRLGSYEQYF.

The table lists this clonotype with many counts. The V gene is TRBV20-1, the J gene TRBJ2-7, with D maybe TRBD2 (5 bases). The CDR3 consists of 14 residues. V was cut by 6 bases and J by 2 bases, with 17 bases left in between. Per the germline V gene, CDR1 is DFQATT and CDR2 is SNEGSKA (reference sequence). The CDR3 loop reads CSATTTDFPYEQYF. The CDR3 DNA reads TGCAGTGCAACCACTACGGACTTCCCCTACGAGCAGTACTTC.

Concerning this clonotype itself: Germline and junction disagree at one end, which may indicate a read error. J is TRBJ1-5 and V is TRBV4-3, with 7 bases lining up with TRBD1. The CDR3 sequence is 15 residues long. The germline V gene encodes CDR1 LGHNA and CDR2 YSLEER. CDR3 coding DNA: TGCGCCAACAGCCAAGAAAGGACAGGTGATCAGCCCCAGCATTTT. Translation gives CANSQERTGDQPQHF.

This clonotype was seen many times. The CDR3 protein is CASSLDRTAGFSYEQYF. CDR3 in DNA: TGTGCCAGCAGCTTAGATCGTACGGCAGGGTTTTCCTACGAGCAGTACTTC. This chain links TRBV7-6 with TRBJ2-7; TRBD1 might be the D (5 bases). This CDR3 contains 17 residues. The germline gives CDR1 SGHVS, CDR2 FNYEAQ. Trimming stripped 1 base from V and 1 base from J, with 17 bases between.

At least ten counts were recorded for this clonotype. The V call is TRBV20-1, the J call TRBJ2-3; 7 bases align to TRBD2. The CDR3 spans 14 residues. CDR1 DFQATT and CDR2 SNEGSKA come from the germline V gene (reference sequence). V dropped 5 bases and J dropped 6; count of bases not matched to a gene: 11. The CDR3 region is CSALSWRGTDTQYF. The CDR3 bases are TGCAGTGCTCTATCCTGGCGGGGGACGGATACGCAGTATTTT.

This clonotype appeared a few times. The chain uses TRBV29-1 and TRBJ1-1; D may be TRBD1 (5 bases). Trimming pared 4 bases from V and 0 bases from J, leaving 15 bases between. CDR1 SQVTM and CDR2 ANQGSEA come from the germline V gene. The CDR3 extends over 15 amino acids. CDR3 DNA sequence: TGCAGCGTTGCCGGTAGTGACAGTATGAACACTGAAGCTTTCTTT. Translation gives CSVAGSDSMNTEAFF.

This clonotype has at least ten counts. CDR3 in amino acids: CSARGVGQGGLEQYF. In DNA, the CDR3 is TGCAGTGCTAGAGGGGTGGGACAGGGAGGGCTCGAGCAGTACTTC. V usage is TRBV20-1 and J usage is TRBJ2-7; 9 bases agree with TRBD1. CDR3 length equals 15 residues. Germline CDR1 reads DFQATT; CDR2 reads SNEGSKA (reference sequence). The junction had 10 bases not matched to a gene; V was cut back by 1 base and J by 6 bases.

The chain carries TRBV4-1 and TRBJ1-5; D gene ambiguous. Germline V gene lookup returns CDR1 MGHRA and CDR2 YSYEKL. The ends were cut back, 0 bases at V and 9 bases at J, with 24 bases in the middle. CDR3 length equals 18 residues. The CDR3: CASSQDGPEALIRRPQHF. CDR3 DNA: TGCGCCAGCAGCCAAGATGGGCCAGAGGCCTTGATCAGGAGGCCCCAGCATTTT.

The sample holds many counts of this clonotype. The CDR3 DNA sequence: TGTGCCAGCAGCCAAACTACAGGGGACACTGAAGCTTTCTTT. This encodes CASSQTTGDTEAFF. The chain employs TRBV3-1 and TRBJ1-1, with 7 bases identical to TRBD1. The CDR3 contains 14 residues. Looked up from germline, CDR1 is LGHDT and CDR2 is YNNKEL (reference sequence). J lost 3 bases, V lost 2 bases, and 3 bases had no gene match. Complete variable domain (other parts from reference TRBV3-1 and TRBJ1-1): DTAVSQTPKYLVTQMGNDKSIKCEQNLGHDTMYWYKQDSKKFLKIMFSYNNKELIINETVPNRFSPKSPDKAHLNLHINSLELGDSAVYFCASSQTTGDTEAFFGQGTRLTVV.

This clonotype was detected many times. This rearrangement joins TRBV5-1 to TRBJ2-7; 7 bases line up with TRBD2. Germline V gene lookup returns CDR1 SGHRS and CDR2 YFSETQ. The CDR3 has 13 amino acids. The J segment lost 3 bases and the V segment lost 3 bases, leaving 3 bases of the junction unmatched. CDR3 nucleotides: TGCGCCAGCAGCTGGGGGGGTGGCTACGAGCAGTACTTC. This gives the protein CASSWGGGYEQYF.

This clonotype was seen many times. The chain combines TRBV7-2 with TRBJ2-1; 8 nucleotides agree with TRBD2. The V and J ends lost 4 bases and 0 bases, in that order; junction bases with no gene match: 2. Germline CDR1 SGHTA, CDR2 FQGNSA. The CDR3 has 15 residues. CDR3 nucleotides: TGTGCCAGCAGCTCAGGACTAGCCTCCTACAATGAGCAGTTCTTC. This codes for CASSSGLASYNEQFF.

This clonotype was seen many times. The rearrangement uses TRBV11-2 and TRBJ1-2; D unresolved. The CDR3 contains 16 residues. In germline, CDR1 is SGHAT, CDR2 FQNNGV. V was pared by 0 bases and J by 8 bases, with 19 bases between. This CDR3 is CASSLDATVGSGGYTF. In DNA, the CDR3 is TGTGCCAGCAGCTTAGATGCGACGGTCGGGTCGGGCGGCTACACCTTC.

V and J are TRBV18 and TRBJ2-5, with TRBD2 matching 9 bases. The CDR3 extends over 13 amino acids. Germline CDR1 reads KGHSH; CDR2 reads LQKENI. V was pared by 8 bases and J by 4 bases, with 5 bases of the junction left unmatched. The CDR3 DNA reads TGTGCCAGCGGCGGGGGGGCATCAGAGACCCAGTACTTC. It encodes CASGGGASETQYF.